This TCR beta chain came from a study of graft-versus-host responses after intestinal transplantation. Only in-frame clones appear in the TCRdb table, and some are missing; sequencing was by immunoSEQ multiplex PCR. The data contain about 130,000 clones, approximately 94% of them singletons. On this clone: Antigen: not known.

Germline CDR1 is SGDLS and CDR2 is YYNGEE. The CDR3 loop spans 13 amino acids. V shed 4 bases and J 1 base; nucleotides not matched to a gene: 1. Sequences were derived from unstimulated CD4+ T cells sorted from spleen or lymph node cells, sampled before intestinal transplant. V gene TRBV9 combines with J gene TRBJ2-5; TRBD1 matches at 7 bases. This clonotype was obtained from a human donor who received an intestinal transplant. The CDR3 DNA reads TGTGCCAGCAGCCGGGACAGCCAAGAGACCCAGTACTTC. It yields the protein CASSRDSQETQYF.